This entry concerns a single T cell receptor (beta chain). What this receptor recognizes is not known. Per-nucleotide qualities are absent, and no much larger clonotype sits a single base away. This entry comes from a study of T cell changes during pregnancy in multiple sclerosis (dated by TCRdb to the late 2010s). In terms of the full investigation: Changes in the T cell repertoire over the course of pregnancy were examined in this study in women with multiple sclerosis.

The library was built by means of the immunoSEQ multiplex PCR assay. What TCRdb holds here is the immuneACCESS table cut down to in-frame rearrangements. Part of the clones is not present; checked against another copy, under half of the missing clones reflect an unresolved V gene, and the others are unexplained. The table for this sample lists more than 25,000 clones; 70% to 90% of them were counted only once. The top ten clones comprise roughly 6.8% of the sample. CDR1 and CDR2 were assigned from the germline V gene as MRHNA and SNTAGT. Relative to germline, V is missing 6 bases and J is missing 4 bases, with 8 bases of the junction outside any gene match. Its CDR3 holds 14 amino acids, cysteine through phenylalanine. The kept DNA is CDR3 alone, 42 bases in frame from the first base.

The receptor was isolated from a female donor with multiple sclerosis, enrolled in a pregnancy study. The chain is encoded by TRBV6-4 joined to TRBJ2-7; a stretch of 8 junction bases matches TRBD1. This specimen consisted of CD8+ T cells from peripheral blood mononuclear cells, obtained after pregnancy. CDR3 sequence: CASSWTGKGYEQYF. Read as DNA, the sequence is TGTGCCAGCAGCTGGACAGGGAAGGGATACGAGCAGTACTTC.